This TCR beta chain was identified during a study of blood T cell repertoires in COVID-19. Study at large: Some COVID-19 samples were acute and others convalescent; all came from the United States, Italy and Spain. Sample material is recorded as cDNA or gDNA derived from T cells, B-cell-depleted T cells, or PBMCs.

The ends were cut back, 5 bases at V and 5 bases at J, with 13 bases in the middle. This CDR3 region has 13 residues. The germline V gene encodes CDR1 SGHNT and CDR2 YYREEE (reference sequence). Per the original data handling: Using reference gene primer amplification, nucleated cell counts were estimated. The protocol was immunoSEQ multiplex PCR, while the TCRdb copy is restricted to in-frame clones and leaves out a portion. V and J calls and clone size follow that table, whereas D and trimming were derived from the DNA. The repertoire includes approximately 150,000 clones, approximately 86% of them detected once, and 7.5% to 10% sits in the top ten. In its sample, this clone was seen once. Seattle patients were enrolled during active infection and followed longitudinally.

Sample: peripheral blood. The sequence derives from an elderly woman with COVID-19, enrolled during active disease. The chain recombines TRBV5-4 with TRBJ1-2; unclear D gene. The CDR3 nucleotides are TGTGCCAGCAGTGGAGGGAGGAATTATGGCTACACCTTC. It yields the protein CASSGGRNYGYTF.